This TCR beta chain was recovered during a study of T-cell reconstitution after alpha-beta-depleted transplantation in children. The CDR3 is 14 residues long. The germline V gene has CDR1 SGHVS and CDR2 FQNEAQ. The V end was cut by 5 bases, the J end by 8 bases, with 15 bases between. Unique molecular identifiers were incorporated during preparation of the TCRbeta library. TCRdb used MiXCR to reprocess the PCR reads, holding one entry per CDR3 protein. The sample comprises around 200,000 distinct CDR3 sequences, roughly 8.1% of which are singletons, and 35% to 45% rests with the top ten. This TCR derives from a male patient between 2 and 10 years old who had a stem cell transplant for acute myeloid leukemia, so the T cells may come from the graft donor. The source was PBMCs, mostly from graft donor cells, collected 360 days after TCRalphabeta/CD19-depleted stem cell transplant. This sequence joins TRBV7-8 and TRBJ2-2, with a tentative D call TRBD1 (5 bases). The CDR3 DNA reads TGTGCCAGCAGCATCGCGACAGAATTGGGGGAGCTGTTTTTT. Amino acids: CASSIATELGELFF.